This TCR beta chain is from a study of T cell responses to AZD1222 COVID-19 vaccine. With respect to this clone: No antigen is known for it.

Assay used: immunoSEQ multiplex PCR; TCRdb lists only in-frame clones, some missing. The sample lists some 150,000 clones, 93% occurring once. The study's findings and limits: At study baseline, merely several AZD1222 recipients were seropositive. Elevations in Spike-specific TCR breadth and depth followed administration of two AZD1222 doses. There were mostly white British donors and more females than males, and clonal diversity was possibly underestimated. The repertoires were collected only after the peak T cell response.

Trimming left V 1 base short and J 4 bases short, with 11 bases between. This CDR3 has 14 amino acids. CDR1 is MGHDK, CDR2 SYGVNS, per germline. The V call is TRBV25-1, the J call TRBJ2-7; D unresolved. The material was peripheral blood, obtained on day 0 of AZD1222 vaccination. This receptor was taken from an adult in good health. This CDR3 is CASSEWPRSYEQYF. The CDR3 DNA sequence: TGTGCCAGCAGTGAATGGCCGCGTTCATACGAGCAGTACTTC.